This T cell receptor (beta chain) was retrieved from a study of T cells after yellow fever vaccination (dated by TCRdb to about 2019). Study-wide context: Libraries from fractions with low cell numbers were prepared with the SMART-Seq v4 Ultra Low Input RNA kit. Blood was drawn at multiple timepoints before and after primary and secondary immunization, with bulk PBMC replicates and cell subsets isolated. Bulk TCR alpha and beta repertoires were sequenced longitudinally to track T-cell clones before and after primary and booster YFV17D yellow fever vaccination. Two healthy male donors, one aged 18 to 30 and one aged 30 to 40 years, were included in the cohort.

Reads for this sample came from an Illumina NovaSeq 6000. TCR cDNA was made using 5'RACE template switching, a step that added a universal primer site and unique molecular identifiers. Priming of cDNA synthesis was performed from both the TCR alpha and TCR beta constant segments. Libraries were amplified in two PCR steps, with sample barcodes and sequencing adapters added in the second step. Sequencing of libraries was performed on Illumina HiSeq 2500 (2x100 bp) or NovaSeq (2x150 bp). Regarding the original processing steps: Reads were demultiplexed and collapsed into UMI consensus sequences with MIGEC, and V(D)J alignment was performed with MiXCR. Clonotypes responding to the vaccine were identified with edgeR on replicate PBMC samples, with the criteria of FDR below 0.01 and a log2 fold change above 5 up to day 15. Each bulk clonotype received a CD4 or CD8 identity based on whether the sequenced CD4 or CD8 repertoire contained that clonotype at higher abundance. In-frame beta chains were kept once TCRdb had trimmed the public reads at Q25 with fastp and called clones with MiXCR. Rows are combined by CDR3 protein, so each entry shows the most common genes and DNA. V and J calls and clone size were set by TCRdb, not the authors. For this sample there are approximately 300,000 distinct CDR3 sequences; approximately 11% appear just once. The leading ten clones occupy about 3.3% of the sample.

Paper-wide results and their limitations: A small fraction of clonotypes showed up in both the CD4 and CD8 compartments, probably as a result of convergent recombination. The secondary T-cell response was found to be weaker but faster than the primary response, with a peak reached on day 5 rather than on day 15. Only a couple of donors were included in the study, so the extent to which the findings can be generalized is limited. After the booster, most of the clones that had expanded following primary vaccination were detected again (just under 97% of CD4 and around 90% of CD8), which suggests that memory was broadly maintained. Computational filtering was required because FACS-sorted repertoires could contain abundant contaminating clonotypes from the bulk population.

Read against the paper, the sample's treatment or condition label means: live attenuated yellow fever vaccine strain. PBMCs were isolated from peripheral blood using a standard Ficoll-Paque protocol. CD4 and CD8 T-cell fractions were isolated with Dynabeads CD4 and CD8 positive selection kits. TriZol was used to extract RNA from bulk PBMCs, from CD4 and CD8 fractions, and from dextramer-positive and dextramer-negative fractions. Notes on this clonotype: What antigen it recognizes has not been identified. No per-base quality is available; no much larger clone lies one base away.

V sheds 1 base and J sheds 6 bases, leaving 6 bases between their ends. Based on the germline V gene (reference sequence), the CDR1 and CDR2 sequences are LNHNV and YYDKDF. The CDR3 runs 13 residues from the cysteine to the phenylalanine. CDR3 DNA only is kept here, 39 bases in frame from base 1. This TCR derives from a man between 18 and 35 years old who received the YFV17D yellow fever vaccine. Rearrangement joined TRBV15 to TRBJ2-2; the D gene lacks a confident call. The specimen was CD4+ T cells sorted from PBMCs, collected 45 days after the yellow fever booster vaccination. The CDR3 region has the sequence CATSRGKSGELFF. The DNA reads as follows: TGTGCCACCAGCAGAGGGAAGTCCGGGGAGCTGTTTTTT.